This entry lists 21 T cell receptor beta chains sequenced from one sample in a study of T cells in Graves' hyperthyroidism and ophthalmopathy (dated by TCRdb to about 2019). The library was built by means of multiplex PCR. The listed sequencing device is Illumina HiSeq 2000. The TCR beta CDR3 regions were amplified from RNA transcripts. A first-round RT-PCR of the TCR CDR3 used the HTBI primer set with the Qiagen OneStep RT-PCR kit. TCRdb applied fastp at Q25 and MiXCR to the public reads, then kept only in-frame beta chains. CDR3 protein sequences are deduplicated, and each keeps its most common genes and DNA. The sample includes a few hundred thousand distinct CDR3 sequences, with around 20% observed a single time. Around a quarter of the sample is held by the ten biggest clonotypes. The sequenced sample was blood. The source is a man younger than 35 with Graves' hyperthyroidism.

This clonotype was seen repeatedly, ten times or more. CDR3 region: CASSSRQGNTEAFF. In DNA form, the CDR3 reads TGTGCCAGCAGTTCCCGGCAGGGGAACACTGAAGCTTTCTTT. The V call is TRBV28, the J call TRBJ1-1, with D perhaps matching TRBD1 (5 bases). Germline V gives CDR1 MDHEN, CDR2 SYDVKM. Trimming took off 4 bases at V and 1 base at J, with 10 bases between the two ends. The CDR3 spans 14 residues.

This clonotype was counted ten times or more. V and J are TRBV28 and TRBJ2-7; D gene uncertain. V lost 3 bases, J lost 0 bases, and 18 bases lay in between. The germline CDR1 and CDR2 sequences are MDHEN and SYDVKM. The CDR3 loop spans 17 amino acids. The CDR3 loop reads CASSFPGKQRNSYEQYF. DNA for the CDR3: TGTGCCAGCAGTTTCCCTGGTAAACAGCGAAACTCCTACGAGCAGTACTTC.

The sample holds many counts of this clonotype. The V and J genes are TRBV30 and TRBJ1-1, with D perhaps TRBD1 (6 bases). The CDR3 spans 13 residues. Germline values: CDR1 GTSNPN, CDR2 SVGIG (reference sequence). CDR3 in DNA: TGTGCGGGGACCGGACAGATGAACACTGAAGCTTTCTTT. Its translation: CAGTGQMNTEAFF.

This clonotype has just a few counts. Relative to the germline gene, one junction end is altered; a read error may explain this. This chain joins TRBV19 and TRBJ1-2, with D maybe TRBD1 (5 bases). The length of the CDR3 is 13 residues. Germline CDR1 and CDR2: LNHDA and SQIVND (reference sequence). The CDR3 loop is CVSSMTDFYGYTF. CDR3 nucleotide sequence: TGTGTCAGTAGTATGACAGACTTCTATGGCTACACCTTC.

The V gene is TRBV20-1, the J gene TRBJ1-2, with D possibly being TRBD1 (6 bases). The CDR3 length is 14 residues. Trimming left V 2 bases short and J 7 bases short, with 17 bases between. Germline CDR1 is DFQATT and CDR2 is SNEGSKA (reference sequence). CDR3: CSARTPQGLRGYTF. In DNA, the CDR3 is TGCAGTGCTAGAACCCCACAGGGACTTCGTGGCTACACCTTC.

In its sample, this clonotype was seen many times. This chain links TRBV28 with TRBJ1-2, with TRBD1 matching 9 bases. Per germline, CDR1 MDHEN and CDR2 SYDVKM. After removal of 6 bases from V and 7 bases from J, the junction contained 9 bases not matched to a gene. This CDR3 has 14 amino acids. The CDR3 coding sequence is TGTGCCAGCAGACCTCCTGGGACAGGGAGTGGCTACACCTTC. Protein sequence: CASRPPGTGSGYTF.

This clonotype appeared many times. This chain connects TRBV2 to TRBJ1-2; D unclear. This CDR3 is built from 14 residues. Trimming removed 7 bases from V and 3 bases from J, with 15 bases in between. Germline CDR1 is SNHLY and CDR2 is FYNNEI. CDR3 sequence: CASTGRFTYYGYTF. DNA for the CDR3: TGTGCCAGCACTGGACGGTTTACCTACTATGGCTACACCTTC.

This clonotype was counted at least ten times. The rearrangement links TRBV12-3 or TRBV12-4 to TRBJ1-1; unclear D gene. Trimming cost V 2 bases and J 9 bases, with 7 bases left between them. This CDR3 has 11 amino acids. CDR3 coding DNA: TGTGCCAGCAGTTTAAGCCACCAAGCTTTCTTT. It is translated as CASSLSHQAFF.

This clonotype was observed a handful of times. The V gene is TRBV4-1, the J gene TRBJ1-5; D ambiguous. Per the germline V gene, CDR1 is MGHRA and CDR2 is YSYEKL. The CDR3 is 14 amino acids. Trimming left V 4 bases short and J 6 bases short, with 13 bases between. The CDR3 region has the DNA TGCGCCAGCAGCCCCATAGGGATATCTCAGCCCCAGCATTTT. This translates into CASSPIGISQPQHF.

This clonotype has at least ten counts. The CDR3 sequence: CASSPHRGQGANQPQHF. Written as DNA, the CDR3 is TGTGCCAGCAGCCCGCATCGGGGACAGGGGGCAAATCAGCCCCAGCATTTT. The V gene is TRBV6-2 or TRBV6-3, the J gene TRBJ1-5; the match to TRBD1 covers 12 bases. There are 17 residues in the CDR3. Germline trimming cut 6 bases from V and 4 bases from J; bases unmatched to any gene: 10. Germline loops: CDR1 MNHEY, CDR2 SVGEGT.

This clonotype was counted many times. V and J are TRBV12-3 or TRBV12-4 and TRBJ2-6; tentatively, D is TRBD1 (5 bases). V dropped 7 bases and J dropped 1 base, with 14 bases sitting between them. The CDR3 covers 16 residues. The CDR3 protein is CASTLDTWSGANVLTF. CDR3 nucleotides: TGTGCCAGCACCCTGGACACTTGGTCTGGGGCCAACGTCCTGACTTTC.

This clonotype appeared many times. This chain links TRBV28 with TRBJ2-7; D is possibly TRBD1 (6 bases). In germline, CDR1 is MDHEN, CDR2 SYDVKM. The V end was cut by 7 bases, the J end by 4 bases, with 14 bases between. The CDR3 runs to 13 residues. In DNA form, the CDR3 reads TGTGCCAGCACGGGCAGGGGTTCATACGAGCAGTACTTC. Its translation is CASTGRGSYEQYF.

In its sample, this clonotype was seen many times. The V call is TRBV27, the J call TRBJ1-1; 7 bases fit TRBD1. The trim removed 4 bases at V and 5 bases at J, leaving 7 bases unmatched. CDR1 is MNHEY and CDR2 is SMNVEV in the germline V gene (reference sequence). The CDR3 is 14 residues long. CDR3 coding DNA: TGTGCCAGCAGTTCGAGGGGGCAGTTAACTGAAGCTTTCTTT. Translation: CASSSRGQLTEAFF.

In regard to this clonotype: A read error is likely, as this CDR3 ends without the conserved phenylalanine or tryptophan. CDR3 loop: CASSWSGMTGELFL. In nucleotides, the CDR3 is TGTGCCAGCAGTTGGTCAGGCATGACCGGGGAGCTGTTTTTG. The chain combines TRBV27 with TRBJ2-2; D is unclear. Germline V gives CDR1 MNHEY, CDR2 SMNVEV (reference sequence). V was pared by 4 bases and J by 5 bases, with 11 bases between. The CDR3 spans 14 residues.

The chain uses TRBV11-2 and TRBJ2-5, with 7 bases fitting TRBD1. V lost 6 bases to trimming and J lost 5 bases; unmatched junction nucleotides: 6. The CDR3 covers 13 residues. The germline CDR1 and CDR2 sequences are SGHAT and FQNNGV. The CDR3 sequence is CASSREQGETQYF. In nucleotides, the CDR3 is TGTGCCAGCAGTAGGGAACAGGGGGAGACCCAGTACTTC.

This clonotype was seen many times. This chain links TRBV6-1 with TRBJ2-7; D not certain. The CDR3 is made up of 12 amino acids. The V end was cut by 6 bases, the J end by 11 bases, with 17 bases between. From germline, CDR1 is MNHNS and CDR2 SASEGT. The CDR3 DNA follows: TGTGCCAGCAGCTCCGGACCGATCAGAGAGTACTTC. This sequence encodes CASSSGPIREYF.

A single count supports this clonotype. J is TRBJ2-2 and V is TRBV6-2 or TRBV6-3; D is unclear. Per the germline V gene, CDR1 is MNHEY and CDR2 is SVGEGT. V shed 0 bases and J shed 8 bases, with 10 bases lying between them. There are 14 residues in the CDR3. CDR3 bases: TGTGCCAGCAGTTACTCGCTAGAGGCGGGGGAGCTGTTTTTT. Its protein product is CASSYSLEAGELFF.

In this sample, this clonotype turned up many times. The chain is built from TRBV6-5 and TRBJ2-2; the D is unclear. Germline CDR1 reads MNHEY; CDR2 reads SVGAGI. The CDR3 consists of 12 residues. Deletions cut 8 bases from V and 1 base from J, with 5 bases between. The CDR3 coding sequence is TGTGCCAGCGCCTTGAACACCGGGGAGCTGTTTTTT. Residues: CASALNTGELFF.

As regards this clonotype: Being one base from a much bigger clone, this may be a read error. This chain links TRBV20-1 with TRBJ2-7; TRBD1 agrees at 8 bases. Germline loops: CDR1 DFQATT, CDR2 SNEGSKA (reference sequence). This CDR3 region has 13 residues. With V trimmed by 6 bases and J by 10 bases, 14 bases remained unmatched. CDR3 DNA sequence: TGCAGTGCCGACTACGCAGGGGGCATCGATCAGTACTTC. Translated: CSADYAGGIDQYF.

The rearrangement links TRBV12-3 or TRBV12-4 to TRBJ2-7, with TRBD1 matching 9 bases. The length of the CDR3 is 14 residues. Trimming at V came to 6 bases and at J to 5 bases, leaving 8 bases not matched to a gene. Written as DNA, the CDR3 is TGTGCCAGCAGGCTGGGGACAGGGAACAACGAGCAGTACTTC. Protein product: CASRLGTGNNEQYF.

This clonotype was observed at least ten times. The chain employs TRBV12-3 or TRBV12-4 and TRBJ1-2, with 8 nucleotides matching TRBD1. CDR3 length equals 14 residues. V gave up 0 bases and J gave up 9 bases; unmatched junction bases: 6. The chain's CDR3 is CASSLASQGASYTF. DNA for the CDR3: TGTGCCAGCAGTTTAGCGAGCCAGGGGGCTAGCTACACCTTC.